What follows are 24 T cell receptor beta chains derived from one specimen sequenced in a study of blood T cell repertoires in COVID-19. Repertoires were generated with immunoSEQ multiplex PCR, while TCRdb's copy carries only in-frame clones and drops some. The sample gives approximately 280,000 clones, 86% of which show up once; about 2.7% is in the top ten. Sequencing input: PBMCs or T cells enriched from blood (not recorded which). The receptors derive from a woman younger than 35 who had recovered from COVID-19.

The rearrangement links TRBV7-2 to TRBJ2-7; 9 bases map to TRBD2. The ends lost 4 bases at V and 1 base at J; junction bases unmatched: 14. The CDR3 spans 18 residues. The V gene's germline CDR1 is SGHTA and CDR2 FQGNSA. CDR3 sequence (DNA): TGTGCCAGCAGCTCCGGGACTAGCAAGTTTAAAGTATCCTACGAGCAGTACTTC. It is translated as CASSSGTSKFKVSYEQYF.

The V gene is TRBV5-1, the J gene TRBJ2-7; the D gene is possibly TRBD1 (5 bases). The CDR3 is 14 residues long. The V gene's germline CDR1 is SGHRS and CDR2 YFSETQ. Trimming removed 4 bases from V and 9 bases from J, with 20 bases in between. DNA for the CDR3: TGCGCCAGCAGCCCCTCATCAGGGTCCCGGGTGCAGTACTTC. This codes for CASSPSSGSRVQYF.

The chain carries TRBV6-5 and TRBJ2-3, with D hard to call. The CDR3 spans 15 residues. Germline V gene data show CDR1 as MNHEY and CDR2 as SVGAGI. Trimming cost V 2 bases and J 0 bases, with 9 bases left between them. CDR3 residues: CASSYQASSTDTQYF. CDR3 coding DNA: TGTGCCAGCAGTTACCAGGCTTCTAGCACAGATACGCAGTATTTT.

The chain links TRBV14 to TRBJ2-1, with 8 bases aligning to TRBD2. CDR1 SGHDN and CDR2 FVKESK come from the germline V gene. J was trimmed by 12 bases and V by 0 bases; bases with no gene match: 13. The CDR3 spans 16 residues. The CDR3 nucleotides are TGTGCCAGCAGCCAAGATGGCCTAGCGGGTTCTCGGACGCAGTTCTTC. It specifies CASSQDGLAGSRTQFF.

In this sample, this clone turned up a few times. The genes are TRBV27 and TRBJ1-6, with a possible D match to TRBD1 (6 bases). Trimming pared 6 bases from V and 2 bases from J, leaving 14 bases between. The germline gives CDR1 MNHEY, CDR2 SMNVEV (reference sequence). This CDR3 comprises 16 residues. The CDR3 region is CASRLTGNPYNSPLHF. The CDR3, as DNA: TGTGCCAGCAGACTCACAGGGAACCCCTATAATTCACCCCTCCACTTT.

The rearrangement links TRBV3-1 (or the pseudogene TRBV3-2) to TRBJ2-1; D remains ambiguous. The CDR3 loop spans 13 amino acids. From germline, CDR1 is LGHDT and CDR2 YNNKEL (reference sequence). The ends were cut back, 4 bases at V and 8 bases at J, with 12 bases in the middle. CDR3 in DNA: TGTGCCAGCAGCCGGGTCCAGCGTTATGAGCAGTTCTTC. It translates to CASSRVQRYEQFF.

The chain couples TRBV4-1 to TRBJ2-2, with a weak D call TRBD2 (5 bases). The CDR3 extends over 14 amino acids. Trimming removed 0 bases from V and 8 bases from J, with 10 bases in between. Germline V gives CDR1 MGHRA, CDR2 YSYEKL. CDR3 sequence reads: CASSQEGRRGELFF. DNA for the CDR3: TGCGCCAGCAGCCAAGAGGGTCGGAGGGGGGAGCTGTTTTTT.

This sequence joins TRBV2 and TRBJ1-5, with D perhaps matching TRBD1 (6 bases). V was cut by 5 bases and J by 7 bases, with 12 bases left in between. The CDR3 extends over 13 amino acids. Germline lookup yields CDR1 SNHLY and CDR2 FYNNEI. The CDR3: CASSRDILQPQHF. CDR3 in DNA: TGTGCCAGCAGTCGGGACATCTTACAGCCCCAGCATTTT.

This rearrangement joins TRBV19 to TRBJ2-7; the D is unclear. Trimming shortened V by 1 base and J by 3 bases, and 10 bases separated the two germline ends. This CDR3 region has 14 residues. CDR1 and CDR2 from the germline V gene are LNHDA and SQIVND (reference sequence). The CDR3 DNA reads as TGTGCCAGTAGTATAGGCCCGCGAGGCTACGAGCAGTACTTC. This translates into CASSIGPRGYEQYF.

The J gene is TRBJ1-1, the V gene TRBV30; the D gene is possibly TRBD1 (6 bases). There are 12 residues in the CDR3. The germline V gene encodes CDR1 GTSNPN and CDR2 SVGIG (reference sequence). The ends were cut back, 5 bases at V and 10 bases at J, with 17 bases in the middle. CDR3 in amino acids: CAWGDIGLGAFF. The CDR3 DNA sequence: TGTGCCTGGGGGGACATAGGCTTAGGAGCTTTCTTT.

The chain combines TRBV12-3 or TRBV12-4 with TRBJ1-1, with TRBD1 as a possible D gene (5 bases). The V end lost 6 bases, the J end lost 4 bases, and 9 bases lay between the germline ends. The CDR3 contains 12 residues. The CDR3 DNA reads as TGTGCCAGCAGCCAGGGAAGCACTGAAGCTTTCTTT. This encodes CASSQGSTEAFF.

This clone was recorded only once. The gene calls are TRBV15 and TRBJ2-5; D ambiguous. CDR1 and CDR2 (germline): LNHNV, YYDKDF (reference sequence). V lost 1 base to trimming and J lost 1 base, with 10 bases between them. The CDR3 covers 15 residues. CDR3 bases: TGTGCCACCAGCAGAGCGCCGAACAGCCAAGAGACCCAGTACTTC. Translated: CATSRAPNSQETQYF.

This clone has just a few counts. The chain combines TRBV5-1 with TRBJ2-3; 9 bases align to TRBD2. In germline, CDR1 is SGHRS, CDR2 YFSETQ. CDR3 size: 14 residues. Trimming cost V 10 bases and J 6 bases; bases outside gene matches: 12. The CDR3 reads CASSPAGGLDTQYF. The DNA for the CDR3 is TGCGCCTCCTCCCCGGCGGGGGGGCTGGATACGCAGTATTTT.

The V gene is TRBV2, the J gene TRBJ2-7; a weak D match, TRBD1 (5 bases). Looked up from germline, CDR1 is SNHLY and CDR2 is FYNNEI. This CDR3 contains 14 residues. V was shortened by 5 bases and J by 2 bases, with 13 bases between the two germline ends. The DNA of the CDR3 is TGTGCCAGCAGTACAGCCCGCAGGGCCTACGAGCAGTACTTC. Amino acids: CASSTARRAYEQYF. The variable domain in full, with the rest retrieved from reference TRBV2 and TRBJ2-7, is EPEVTQTPSHQVTQMGQEVILRCVPISNHLYFYWYRQILGQKVEFLVSFYNNEISEKSEIFDDQFSVERPDGSNFTLKIRSTKLEDSAMYFCASSTARRAYEQYFGPGTRLTVT.

V usage is TRBV5-1 and J usage is TRBJ1-1; 7 bases are shared with TRBD1. The CDR3 covers 13 residues. Germline trimming cut 7 bases from V and 1 base from J; bases unmatched to any gene: 4. Germline V gene lookup returns CDR1 SGHRS and CDR2 YFSETQ. CDR3 residues: CASAEGANTEAFF. The CDR3 region has the DNA TGCGCCAGCGCTGAGGGGGCGAACACTGAAGCTTTCTTT.

This clone was seen a single time. The gene calls are TRBV28 and TRBJ2-5; possible D gene TRBD2, 5 bases. CDR3 length: 15 amino acids. V shed 4 bases and J shed 2 bases, with 14 bases lying between them. Germline loops: CDR1 MDHEN, CDR2 SYDVKM. In nucleotides, the CDR3 is TGTGCCAGCAGTTCCCCGGCGGGCAGACAAGAGACCCAGTACTTC. Translated, it gives CASSSPAGRQETQYF.

The chain combines TRBV10-3 with TRBJ1-1; D unclear. This CDR3 is 16 amino acids long. Germline CDR1 reads ENHRY; CDR2 reads SYGVKD. Trimming stripped 10 bases from V and 2 bases from J, with 23 bases between. CDR3 in DNA: TGTGCCACCCGGCGGGGTTCTGAAACGACCAACACTGAAGCTTTCTTT. Translated, it gives CATRRGSETTNTEAFF.

The J gene is TRBJ2-3, the V gene TRBV6-5; weak D call: TRBD2 (5 bases). The germline CDR1 and CDR2 sequences are MNHEY and SVGAGI. V lost 0 bases and J lost 8, with 9 bases in between. This CDR3 is 13 amino acids long. CDR3 in DNA: TGTGCCAGCAGTTACTCGAGTGCGGGTACGCAGTATTTT. Amino acids: CASSYSSAGTQYF.

This clone appeared a single time. The chain has TRBV9 and TRBJ2-7; D may be TRBD1 (6 bases). The germline CDR1 and CDR2 sequences are SGDLS and YYNGEE. The CDR3 covers 14 residues. Trimming pared 1 base from V and 3 bases from J, leaving 11 bases between. The CDR3 DNA is TGTGCCAGCAGCGTAACAGGGATGAACTACGAGCAGTACTTC. Translation: CASSVTGMNYEQYF.

The rearrangement uses TRBV19 and TRBJ1-2; 8 bases agree with TRBD1. J was trimmed by 4 bases and V by 5 bases; bases with no gene match: 6. The CDR3 has 14 amino acids. CDR1 is LNHDA, CDR2 SQIVND, per germline (reference sequence). CDR3 in DNA: TGTGCCAGTAGTCCGACAGGGGATCGCTATGGCTACACCTTC. This translates into CASSPTGDRYGYTF.

The chain joins TRBV2 to TRBJ2-5; 10 bases map to TRBD2. J was trimmed by 5 bases and V by 5 bases; bases with no gene match: 8. CDR3 size: 15 residues. Germline lookup yields CDR1 SNHLY and CDR2 FYNNEI. The CDR3 DNA sequence: TGTGCCAGCAGTCCCTCTAGCGGGGGTATGGAGACCCAGTACTTC. This codes for CASSPSSGGMETQYF.

The V call is TRBV27, the J call TRBJ2-3, with D possibly TRBD1 on 5 matching bases. CDR1 and CDR2 (germline): MNHEY, SMNVEV (reference sequence). V was trimmed by 3 bases and J by 2 bases, leaving 9 bases between them. The CDR3 spans 14 residues. The CDR3: CASSFDGHTDTQYF. In DNA form, the CDR3 reads TGTGCCAGCAGTTTCGACGGACACACAGATACGCAGTATTTT.

This chain joins TRBV2 and TRBJ2-7; 7 bases map to TRBD1. Germline CDR1 SNHLY, CDR2 FYNNEI. Losses at the gene ends were 4 bases for V and 4 bases for J; bases not matched to a gene: 13. There are 16 residues in the CDR3. In nucleotides, the CDR3 is TGTGCCAGCAGTGCTGCCCAGGGGGTGGCTGGGTACGAGCAGTACTTC. Protein sequence: CASSAAQGVAGYEQYF.

Note on this clone: In the same sample, other DNA sequences code for this CDR3. V is TRBV29-1 and J is TRBJ2-1; 10 bases match TRBD2. V lost 4 bases to trimming and J lost 6 bases; unmatched junction nucleotides: 3. Germline CDR1 SQVTM, CDR2 ANQGSEA. The CDR3 has 13 residues. CDR3 protein: CSVVRTSGNEQFF. DNA for the CDR3: TGCAGCGTTGTCAGGACTAGCGGCAATGAGCAGTTCTTC.